This T cell receptor beta chain came from a study of response to subunit inactivated influenza vaccine (dated by TCRdb to between 2018 and 2020). In terms of the full investigation: To follow how T cells responded to a trivalent subunit inactivated influenza vaccine, the researchers relied on deep quantitative profiling of the T cell receptor repertoire. Study-level results and caveats: The authors suggested that each seasonal influenza vaccination may recruit only a limited number of new T cells.

Receptor libraries were prepared by RT-PCR. TCRdb shows the sequencer as Illumina HiSeq 2500. TCRdb trimmed public reads at Q25 via fastp, called clones via MiXCR and kept in-frame beta chains. Here each entry gathers all rows of one CDR3 protein and keeps the most common genes and DNA. This sample is represented by roughly 650,000 distinct CDR3 sequences; roughly 14% of them were singletons. The ten largest make up approximately 10% of the sample. In the germline V gene (reference sequence), CDR1 corresponds to DFQATT and CDR2 to SNEGSKA. The CDR3 holds 10 amino acids from the cysteine to the phenylalanine. Left in the record is the CDR3 DNA by itself, 30 bases read in frame from the first base. A distance of 6 bases separates the germline ends of V and J, which lose 3 bases and 9 bases respectively. In the case of this clonotype: Its antigen is currently not known. Nothing much larger sits one base from this clone, and base qualities are not available.

This TCR was recovered from a man aged 45-65 years who received an inactivated influenza vaccine. Donor details come from another sample of the same person, matched by shared clones. The sequence links TRBV20-1 to TRBJ2-1; the D gene is unclear. Here the sequenced sample was PBMCs from blood, taken about 11 days after vaccination. Read as DNA, the sequence is TGCAGTGCTAGCAGGACTGAGCAGTTCTTC. The translation is CSASRTEQFF.